This T cell receptor beta chain originates from a study of blood T cell repertoires in COVID-19 (dated by TCRdb to 2020 to 2022). Study-wide context: The collaborator samples originated in the United States, Italy and Spain and spanned the acute and convalescent phases of COVID-19. The material from the prospective study consisted of cDNA or gDNA derived from T cells, B-cell-depleted T cells, or PBMCs. Subjects who had been exposed to COVID-19, were actively infected with it, or had recovered from it provided the deeply sampled blood TCRbeta repertoires that made up the dataset. The repertoires were released in a freely available public database intended as a resource for research on the immune response to SARS-CoV-2. The samples were drawn from the first 160 participants of the ongoing ImmuneRACE study and from some 1,300 subjects provided by 6 global collaborators. Nearly every sample came with metadata listing a de-identified subject ID, COVID-19 status, age in years and sex. HLA class I and class II types, where available, came from metadata supplied by the sample provider rather than from assay-based typing.

Worth noting for this clone: Its antigen is still unknown. No base-level quality is on record; no much larger clone is a single base apart.

Points the paper makes about the study in general: The amount of clinical and demographic metadata varied by source and participant and was provided uncurated.

TCRbeta CDR3 regions were amplified from genomic DNA using the immunoSEQ Assay, a bias-controlled multiplex PCR. As for how the authors treated the data: The number of nucleated cells in each sample was estimated from the amplification of reference gene primers within the assay. To quantify the absolute abundance of each unique TCRbeta CDR3 rearrangement, sequence reads were collapsed and filtered. Productive Simpson clonality was computed per sample as the square root of Simpson's diversity index over productive rearrangements. Sourced from immuneACCESS, this table was stored by TCRdb with only in-frame sequences that have V and J called. A share of the clones is absent; for the studies checked, an unresolved V gene accounts for under half, and the remainder has no known explanation. V and J calls and clone size are copied from that table; D and trimming were computed from the DNA. This sample holds fewer than 300,000 clones; about 85% were observed only once. Jointly, the top ten make up 2% to 3% of the sample.

In the prospective study, participants were roughly 18 to 100 years old, resided in about two dozen geographic areas of the United States, and were enrolled through a virtual design. In the prospective study, participants were assigned to cohorts based on the clinical history participants reported in a screening survey and a study questionnaire. ImmuneRACE Cohort 3 recovered participants were defined by two consecutive negative NP/OP PCR tests, healthcare professional clearance, or symptom resolution. Each participant in the prospective study had whole blood, serum and a nasopharyngeal or oropharyngeal swab collected by mobile phlebotomists. Prospective study participants could optionally give additional blood draws and questionnaires over an approximately two-month period. Blood samples from the prospective study were shipped frozen or at room temperature prior to DNA extraction. The origin of this receptor is a woman between 50 and 59 years old who had recovered from COVID-19. The sequenced material came from PBMCs or T cells enriched from blood (not recorded which).

Read as DNA, the sequence is TGTGCCAGCCAGTCCCAGGGGAACACAGATACGCAGTATTTT. Its product reads: CASQSQGNTDTQYF. The chain joins TRBV19 to TRBJ2-3; TRBD1 is a possible D gene, resting on 6 matching bases. V loses 9 bases of germline sequence and J loses 2 bases, and the interval between the two ends is 15 bases. Via the germline V gene (reference sequence), CDR1 is LNHDA and CDR2 SQIVND. The CDR3 holds 14 amino acids from the cysteine to the phenylalanine. Only the CDR3 part of the read is kept: 42 bases, read in frame from the first base.